The present entry profiles one T cell receptor beta chain with its context. The target antigen is unknown. Distinct nucleotide sequences in the sample also encode this CDR3. The data belong to a study of cytomegalovirus exposure and HLA in healthy donors. Broader study findings: The study carried out a later analysis of TCR beta sequences. It associated some 18,000 of them with specific HLA alleles at a false discovery rate of 0.05. The CMV antigen specificity of a few CMV-associated chains was confirmed through in vitro analysis. It was around 160 TCR beta chains that were listed as cytomegalovirus-associated.

PCR primers comprised 60 Vbeta and 13 Jbeta primers. Assay: immunoSEQ multiplex PCR; the TCRdb copy retains only in-frame clones and omits some. The data show approximately 180,000 clones, around four fifths seen once. Samples came from healthy bone marrow donors. The V end was cut by 7 bases, the J end by 3 bases, with 22 bases between. The CDR3 loop spans 16 amino acids. This receptor was identified in a woman between 55 and 75 years old in good health and CMV-seropositive. The rearrangement uses TRBV23-1 and TRBJ2-7; no reliable D call. TRBV23-1 is known as an ORF, though its function is uncertain. The sequenced sample was PBMCs. CDR3 DNA: TGCGCCAGCAAGCTCCTGTGCTTACAGAGCTTCTACGAGCAGTACTTC. The encoded protein is CASKLLCLQSFYEQYF.